A single sample is the source of the 32 T cell receptor beta chains below, sequenced in a study of identifying expanded T cells in peripheral blood. Sequenced by immunoSEQ multiplex PCR; TCRdb stores in-frame clones only, minus some. The table lists 70,000 to 100,000 clones, approximately 90% of them singletons. Specimen: blood. The receptors derive from a person aged 18 to 70 in good health.

Only a few counts were recorded for this clone. CDR3 in DNA: TGTGCCAGCAGTGAAGTGCCCGGAAACACCATATATTTT. Translated: CASSEVPGNTIYF. The gene calls are TRBV6-1 and TRBJ1-3; D is ambiguous. Germline values: CDR1 MNHNS, CDR2 SASEGT. V was cut by 1 base and J by 4 bases, with 5 bases left in between. This CDR3 spans 13 amino acids.

This chain links TRBV5-1 with TRBJ1-2; D not resolved. The CDR3 has 15 amino acids. Germline loops: CDR1 SGHRS, CDR2 YFSETQ. The germline V and J ends were trimmed by 3 bases and 2 bases, with 14 bases remaining between them. CDR3 protein: CASSSPSNGNYGYTF. CDR3 coding DNA: TGCGCCAGCAGCTCCCCAAGCAACGGGAACTATGGCTACACCTTC.

The V gene is TRBV6-6, the J gene TRBJ2-1, with D hard to call. The CDR3 is 13 amino acids. Germline values: CDR1 MNHNY, CDR2 SVGAGI (reference sequence). V shed 2 bases and J shed 7 bases, with 9 bases lying between them. The CDR3 sequence: CASSYTATNEQFF. CDR3 nucleotides: TGTGCCAGCAGTTACACGGCCACAAATGAGCAGTTCTTC.

The rearrangement joins TRBV27 to TRBJ2-3, with unresolved D. V gave up 3 bases and J gave up 0 bases, with 13 bases separating them. Per the germline V gene, CDR1 is MNHEY and CDR2 is SMNVEV (reference sequence). This CDR3 has 16 amino acids. The CDR3 reads CASSFTRHASTDTQYF. For the CDR3, the DNA is TGTGCCAGCAGTTTTACACGGCACGCTAGCACAGATACGCAGTATTTT.

The J gene is TRBJ2-5, the V gene TRBV29-1, with 7 bases aligning to TRBD1. This CDR3 is 14 amino acids long. The germline CDR1 and CDR2 sequences are SQVTM and ANQGSEA. With V trimmed by 2 bases and J by 9 bases, 12 bases remained unmatched. The CDR3 sequence is CSVERGRRVGAQYF. Written as DNA, the CDR3 is TGCAGCGTTGAAAGGGGGCGCCGGGTGGGGGCCCAGTACTTC.

About this clone: Other DNA sequences in this specimen translate into the identical CDR3. The chain carries TRBV11-3 and TRBJ1-1, with D possibly TRBD1 on 5 matching bases. The CDR3 extends over 13 amino acids. Trimming removed 5 bases from V and 4 bases from J, with 11 bases in between. In germline, CDR1 is SGHNT, CDR2 YENEEA. DNA for the CDR3: TGTGCCAGCAGCCTGGGAGGGGCCACTGAAGCTTTCTTT. Protein sequence: CASSLGGATEAFF.

The J gene is TRBJ1-1, the V gene TRBV5-1; no firm D call. From germline, CDR1 is SGHRS and CDR2 YFSETQ. CDR3 length: 15 amino acids. The V and J ends lost 0 bases and 0 bases respectively, with 9 bases between them. CDR3 protein: CASSLDRPMNTEAFF. CDR3 DNA sequence: TGCGCCAGCAGCTTGGACAGACCCATGAACACTGAAGCTTTCTTT.

DNA for the CDR3: TGTGCCATCAGCGGGGCCCTGGACGGGGATCAGCCCCAGCATTTT. Its translation: CAISGALDGDQPQHF. V and J are TRBV10-3 and TRBJ1-5; D is possibly TRBD1 (5 bases). V was pared by 6 bases and J by 5 bases, with 17 bases between. The length of the CDR3 is 15 residues. Germline assignment: CDR1 ENHRY and CDR2 SYGVKD.

The chain recombines TRBV4-1 with TRBJ1-2; a possible D gene is TRBD1 (6 bases). The germline gives CDR1 MGHRA, CDR2 YSYEKL. Trimming stripped 0 bases from V and 4 bases from J, with 9 bases between. This CDR3 region has 14 residues. The CDR3 reads CASSQEWGPYGYTF. CDR3 DNA: TGCGCCAGCAGCCAAGAGTGGGGGCCCTATGGCTACACCTTC.

The gene calls are TRBV13 and TRBJ1-2; TRBD1 aligns across 8 bases. V trimming: 6 bases; J trimming: 3 bases; junction bases outside the gene matches: 6. The CDR3 totals 14 residues. Germline V CDR1 and CDR2: PRHDT, FYEKMQ (reference sequence). The chain's CDR3 is CASSLDRGYYGYTF. For the CDR3, the DNA is TGTGCCAGCAGTCTAGACAGGGGATACTATGGCTACACCTTC.

The genes are TRBV6-5 and TRBJ1-2; no clear D gene. V lost 2 bases to trimming and J lost 4 bases, with 14 bases between them. The CDR3 contains 15 residues. The V gene's germline CDR1 is MNHEY and CDR2 SVGAGI. The CDR3 nucleotides read TGTGCCAGCAGTTACGCCAGGATGGGGAGCTATGGCTACACCTTC. It codes for CASSYARMGSYGYTF.

This clone was counted a single time. V and J are TRBV2 and TRBJ1-3, with 7 bases fitting TRBD1. This CDR3 spans 18 amino acids. With 0 bases clipped from V and 0 bases from J, the junction kept 8 bases outside the gene matches. Germline V gene data show CDR1 as SNHLY and CDR2 as FYNNEI. The CDR3 here is CASSEADRPFYSGNTIYF. The CDR3, as DNA: TGTGCCAGCAGTGAAGCGGACAGGCCATTCTACTCTGGAAACACCATATATTTT.

V usage is TRBV30 and J usage is TRBJ2-3; 8 nucleotides match TRBD1. Looked up from germline, CDR1 is GTSNPN and CDR2 is SVGIG (reference sequence). V shed 2 bases and J 1 base; nucleotides not matched to a gene: 5. This CDR3 has 15 residues. This CDR3 is CAWSPETGGTDTQYF. The CDR3 nucleotides are TGTGCCTGGAGTCCGGAGACAGGGGGCACAGATACGCAGTATTTT. The full variable domain, with the rest looked up from reference TRBV30 and TRBJ2-3, is SQTIHQWPATLVQPVGSPLSLECTVEGTSNPNLYWYRQAAGRGLQLLFYSVGIGQISSEVPQNLSASRPQDRQFILSSKKLLLSDSGFYLCAWSPETGGTDTQYFGPGTRLTVL.

This clone was observed a few times. The chain uses TRBV11-2 and TRBJ1-5, with D possibly being TRBD1 (5 bases). V lost 2 bases, J lost 10 bases, and 15 bases lay in between. This CDR3 is built from 14 residues. Germline CDR1 reads SGHAT; CDR2 reads FQNNGV. The CDR3 DNA is TGTGCCAGCAGCTTATCAGTCCGGGGCAGCCCCCAGCATTTT. This sequence encodes CASSLSVRGSPQHF.

The chain has TRBV6-1 and TRBJ2-6, with 8 positions matching TRBD1. Trimming took 5 bases from V and 4 from J; bases not matched to a gene: 4. Per germline, CDR1 MNHNS and CDR2 SASEGT. The CDR3 has 15 residues. The CDR3 nucleotides are TGTGCCAGCAGTCCGACAGGGGCCGGGGCCAACGTCCTGACTTTC. As protein: CASSPTGAGANVLTF.

V usage is TRBV10-3 and J usage is TRBJ2-7; D gene ambiguous. Trimming pared 3 bases from V and 1 base from J, leaving 10 bases between. CDR1 and CDR2 from the germline V gene are ENHRY and SYGVKD. The CDR3 is 14 amino acids. The CDR3 DNA reads TGTGCCATCAGTGACCAGGACGAGTCCTACGAGCAGTACTTC. Amino acids: CAISDQDESYEQYF.

The chain links TRBV6-6 to TRBJ1-2; D unclear. V was trimmed by 6 bases and J by 4 bases, leaving 3 bases between them. The CDR3 spans 10 residues. The germline gives CDR1 MNHNY, CDR2 SVGAGI (reference sequence). The CDR3 loop is CASRRYGYTF. In DNA, the CDR3 is TGTGCCAGCAGACGCTATGGCTACACCTTC.

This rearrangement joins TRBV5-5 to TRBJ2-7; 11 bases agree with TRBD2. The germline CDR1 and CDR2 sequences are SGHKS and YYEKEE (reference sequence). V gave up 0 bases and J gave up 4 bases; unmatched junction bases: 9. The CDR3 length is 17 residues. DNA of the CDR3: TGTGCCAGCAGCTTGGTATTGCCTAGCGGGGGGAAGTACGAGCAGTACTTC. This gives the protein CASSLVLPSGGKYEQYF.

The rearrangement links TRBV2 to TRBJ2-4; 7 nucleotides align to TRBD2. The CDR3 has 13 residues. Germline trimming cut 4 bases from V and 8 bases from J; bases unmatched to any gene: 5. Germline V gene sequence: CDR1 SNHLY, CDR2 FYNNEI. The CDR3 DNA follows: TGTGCCAGCAGTGGTGGGGGGGGAGACATTCAGTACTTC. It translates to CASSGGGGDIQYF. Supplemented by reference TRBV2 and TRBJ2-4, the full variable domain reads EPEVTQTPSHQVTQMGQEVILRCVPISNHLYFYWYRQILGQKVEFLVSFYNNEISEKSEIFDDQFSVERPDGSNFTLKIRSTKLEDSAMYFCASSGGGGDIQYFGAGTRLSVL.

This clone was counted a single time. The genes are TRBV6-1 and TRBJ2-2; TRBD1 agrees at 10 bases. The J segment lost 5 bases and the V segment lost 6 bases, leaving 3 bases of the junction unmatched. The CDR3 has 14 amino acids. The V gene's germline CDR1 is MNHNS and CDR2 SASEGT. In DNA, the CDR3 is TGTGCCAGCAGGAGGACAGGGGGAACCGGGGAGCTGTTTTTT. It translates to CASRRTGGTGELFF.

V usage is TRBV15 and J usage is TRBJ1-5; maybe TRBD1 (5 bases). Germline V gene sequence: CDR1 LNHNV, CDR2 YYDKDF (reference sequence). CDR3 length: 13 amino acids. Deletions cut 4 bases from V and 2 bases from J, with 6 bases between. Written as DNA, the CDR3 is TGTGCCACCAGCACGGGACGCAATCAGCCCCAGCATTTT. This translates into CATSTGRNQPQHF.

The rearrangement uses TRBV7-2 and TRBJ2-5, with a weak D call TRBD2 (6 bases). V was trimmed by 5 bases and J by 3 bases, leaving 13 bases between them. The CDR3 length is 14 residues. CDR1 and CDR2 (germline): SGHTA, FQGNSA. The CDR3 region is CASSRGAGKETQYF. The CDR3 DNA reads as TGTGCCAGCAGCCGCGGGGCGGGGAAAGAGACCCAGTACTTC.

This chain links TRBV29-1 with TRBJ2-5; D remains unclear. The CDR3 loop spans 14 amino acids. Germline V gene lookup returns CDR1 SQVTM and CDR2 ANQGSEA. The V end lost 7 bases, the J end lost 5 bases, and 20 bases lay between the germline ends. CDR3 nucleotides: TGCAGCGCTACACCCAGCCAAAATAGGGAGACCCAGTACTTC. Translation: CSATPSQNRETQYF.

This sequence joins TRBV5-6 and TRBJ1-3; tentative D call: TRBD1 (5 bases). Germline CDR1 reads SGHDT; CDR2 reads YYEEEE. The CDR3 has 15 amino acids. The V and J ends lost 0 bases and 0 bases respectively, with 7 bases between them. CDR3 sequence reads: CASSLAGSSGNTIYF. In nucleotides, the CDR3 is TGTGCCAGCAGCTTGGCAGGGAGCTCTGGAAACACCATATATTTT.

J is TRBJ2-1 and V is TRBV6-6; possibly TRBD1 for D (5 bases). CDR3 length: 11 amino acids. Germline V gene lookup returns CDR1 MNHNY and CDR2 SVGAGI (reference sequence). V lost 2 bases, J lost 9 bases, and 5 bases lay in between. The CDR3 region is CASSYQGEQFF. The CDR3 nucleotides read TGTGCCAGCAGTTACCAGGGTGAGCAGTTCTTC.

V is TRBV2 and J is TRBJ1-3, with D possibly matching TRBD1 (6 bases). V lost 5 bases and J 0 bases, leaving 11 bases between the germline ends. The CDR3 has 15 residues. The germline gives CDR1 SNHLY, CDR2 FYNNEI. For the CDR3, the DNA is TGTGCCAGCAGTCGTGGACAGCCCTCTGGAAACACCATATATTTT. Translated, it gives CASSRGQPSGNTIYF. Filled out from reference TRBV2 and TRBJ1-3, the complete variable domain reads EPEVTQTPSHQVTQMGQEVILRCVPISNHLYFYWYRQILGQKVEFLVSFYNNEISEKSEIFDDQFSVERPDGSNFTLKIRSTKLEDSAMYFCASSRGQPSGNTIYFGEGSWLTVV.

The chain joins TRBV10-2 to TRBJ1-1; D not certain. The V end lost 8 bases, the J end lost 2 bases, and 12 bases lay between the germline ends. The CDR3 length is 13 residues. Germline lookup yields CDR1 WSHSY and CDR2 SAAADI. CDR3 amino acids: CASSHGDNTEAFF. The CDR3 DNA sequence: TGCGCCAGCTCCCACGGGGATAACACTGAAGCTTTCTTT.

This chain joins TRBV7-2 and TRBJ2-1; D remains unclear. The CDR3 contains 16 residues. The V end was cut by 4 bases, the J end by 0 bases, with 13 bases between. The germline CDR1 and CDR2 sequences are SGHTA and FQGNSA. The CDR3 protein is CASSSSHGRSYNEQFF. Here the CDR3 DNA reads TGTGCCAGCAGCTCAAGTCACGGACGCTCCTACAATGAGCAGTTCTTC.

The J gene is TRBJ2-1, the V gene TRBV7-9; the match to TRBD2 covers 8 bases. Germline values: CDR1 SEHNR, CDR2 FQNEAQ (reference sequence). The ends lost 5 bases at V and 2 bases at J; junction bases unmatched: 8. This CDR3 has 16 residues. The chain's CDR3 is CASSPGGALAYNEQFF. The DNA of the CDR3 is TGTGCCAGCAGCCCGGGGGGGGCCCTTGCCTACAATGAGCAGTTCTTC.

This chain links TRBV2 with TRBJ2-7; 9 nucleotides match TRBD1. The V segment lost 4 bases and the J segment 6 bases; nucleotides outside the gene matches: 4. The CDR3 is 13 residues long. CDR1 SNHLY and CDR2 FYNNEI come from the germline V gene. CDR3 loop: CASSGGQGVEQYF. CDR3 nucleotide sequence: TGTGCCAGCAGTGGGGGACAGGGAGTCGAGCAGTACTTC.

This chain links TRBV30 with TRBJ2-3; 7 nucleotides match TRBD2. The CDR3 is made up of 14 amino acids. Germline V gene lookup returns CDR1 GTSNPN and CDR2 SVGIG (reference sequence). V trimming: 3 bases; J trimming: 5 bases; junction bases outside the gene matches: 8. The CDR3 is CAWRDRGDVDTQYF. The CDR3 DNA sequence: TGTGCCTGGAGGGATCGGGGGGATGTAGATACGCAGTATTTT. The complete variable domain, with remaining parts taken from reference TRBV30 and TRBJ2-3, reads SQTIHQWPATLVQPVGSPLSLECTVEGTSNPNLYWYRQAAGRGLQLLFYSVGIGQISSEVPQNLSASRPQDRQFILSSKKLLLSDSGFYLCAWRDRGDVDTQYFGPGTRLTVL.

This clone has a handful of counts. This chain connects TRBV19 to TRBJ1-4; 7 bases are a match to TRBD1. The V gene end was trimmed by 6 bases and the J gene end by 5 bases; junction bases not matched to a gene: 6. Germline V gene lookup returns CDR1 LNHDA and CDR2 SQIVND (reference sequence). This CDR3 comprises 14 residues. As DNA, the CDR3 is TGTGCCAGTAGCCCGAGGGGGCGGAATGAAAAACTGTTTTTT. Protein: CASSPRGRNEKLFF. The full variable domain, rest sourced from reference TRBV19 and TRBJ1-4, is DGGITQSPKYLFRKEGQNVTLSCEQNLNHDAMYWYRQDPGQGLRLIYYSQIVNDFQKGDIAEGYSVSREKKESFPLTVTSAQKNPTAFYLCASSPRGRNEKLFFGSGTQLSVL.